These T cell receptor beta chains were read from a single sample in a study of blood T cell repertoires in COVID-19. The method was immunoSEQ multiplex PCR; TCRdb's version includes in-frame clones alone and lacks a portion of them. The profile shows about 160,000 clones, 88% of them singletons. Sequences were obtained from PBMCs or T cells enriched from blood (not recorded which). The receptors were sampled from a woman in her forties or fifties who had recovered from COVID-19. CDR3s include the opening cysteine and the closing phenylalanine or tryptophan. D genes are given only for firm matches. Only some rows state a clone size, as once, few, many or a class for expanded clones.

v_call	clone_size	j_call	d_call	cdr3_aa	cdr3_nt
TRBV18	once	TRBJ2-7	TRBD1	CASSQGQGEYEQYF	TGTGCCAGCTCACAGGGACAGGGCGAATACGAGCAGTACTTC
TRBV12-5	.	TRBJ2-3	.	CASGLSKDWTSTDTQYF	TGTGCTAGTGGTTTGTCAAAGGATTGGACTAGCACAGATACGCAGTATTTT
TRBV19	.	TRBJ1-6	TRBD1	CASSDRGGSPLHF	TGTGCCAGTAGTGACAGGGGCGGGTCACCCCTCCACTTT
TRBV2	.	TRBJ2-7	.	CASRASKSYEQYF	TGTGCCAGTCGCGCGTCCAAGTCCTACGAGCAGTACTTC
TRBV15	.	TRBJ2-7	TRBD1	CATSRDQGETYEQYF	TGTGCCACCAGCAGAGATCAGGGGGAAACCTACGAGCAGTACTTC
TRBV7-2	.	TRBJ2-1	TRBD1	CASSLPQGVYNEQFF	TGTGCCAGCTCCCTCCCGCAGGGGGTGTACAATGAGCAGTTCTTC
TRBV19	.	TRBJ1-2	TRBD1	CASSLSSGTDYGYTF	TGTGCCAGTAGTCTAAGCTCCGGGACAGACTATGGCTACACCTTC
TRBV4-3	.	TRBJ1-5	.	CASSQNRVRQPQHF	TGCGCCAGCAGCCAGAACAGGGTGAGGCAGCCCCAGCATTTT
TRBV18	.	TRBJ2-3	TRBD2	CASSPPGLAGATDTQYF	TGTGCCAGCTCACCACCCGGACTAGCGGGGGCCACAGATACGCAGTATTTT
TRBV7-8	.	TRBJ2-7	.	CASSRTTGSNYEQYF	TGTGCCAGCAGCAGAACAACAGGGTCCAACTACGAGCAGTACTTC
TRBV6-6	.	TRBJ2-5	.	CASTRDNRETQYF	TGTGCCAGCACCAGGGACAATAGAGAGACCCAGTACTTC
TRBV2	.	TRBJ1-2	.	CASSEALGREGYTF	TGTGCCAGCAGTGAAGCTTTGGGCAGAGAGGGCTACACCTTC
TRBV27	.	TRBJ2-7	TRBD1	CASSTVTGGDGEQYF	TGTGCCAGCAGTACGGTGACAGGGGGCGATGGCGAGCAGTACTTC
TRBV18	.	TRBJ2-1	TRBD2	CASSPLALAGSYNEQFF	TGTGCCAGCTCACCATTGGCGCTAGCGGGCTCCTACAATGAGCAGTTCTTC
TRBV30	.	TRBJ1-2	.	CAWSVGGGNYGYTF	TGTGCCTGGAGTGTAGGCGGGGGCAACTATGGCTACACCTTC
TRBV7-2	few	TRBJ2-7	TRBD2	CASSLGGAAYEQYF	TGTGCCAGCAGCTTGGGAGGGGCTGCCTACGAGCAGTACTTC
TRBV15	.	TRBJ1-1	.	CATSRGGPRLNTEAFF	TGTGCCACCAGCAGAGGAGGTCCGCGATTGAACACTGAAGCTTTCTTT